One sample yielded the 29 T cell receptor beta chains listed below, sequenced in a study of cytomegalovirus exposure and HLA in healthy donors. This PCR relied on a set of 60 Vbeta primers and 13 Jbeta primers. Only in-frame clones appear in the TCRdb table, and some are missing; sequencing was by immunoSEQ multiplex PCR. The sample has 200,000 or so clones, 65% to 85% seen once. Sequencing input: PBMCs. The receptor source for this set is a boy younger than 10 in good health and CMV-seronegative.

The CDR3 here is CSASRSGELFF. CDR3 bases: TGCAGTGCTAGCAGAAGCGGGGAGCTGTTTTTT. The chain recombines TRBV20-1 with TRBJ2-2; D remains ambiguous. This CDR3 comprises 11 residues. V lost 3 bases, J lost 7 bases, and 6 bases lay in between. From germline, CDR1 is DFQATT and CDR2 SNEGSKA (reference sequence).

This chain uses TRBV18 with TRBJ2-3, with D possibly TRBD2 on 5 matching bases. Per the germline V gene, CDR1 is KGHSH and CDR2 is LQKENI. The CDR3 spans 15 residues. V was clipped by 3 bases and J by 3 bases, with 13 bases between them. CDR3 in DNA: TGTGCCAGCTCACCGAGGAGGTCTGGGACAGATACGCAGTATTTT. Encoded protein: CASSPRRSGTDTQYF.

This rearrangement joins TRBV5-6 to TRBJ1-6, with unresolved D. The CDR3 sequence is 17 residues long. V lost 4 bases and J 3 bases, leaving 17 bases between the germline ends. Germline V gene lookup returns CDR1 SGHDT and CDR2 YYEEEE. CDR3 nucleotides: TGTGCCAGCAGCGCCCCCAGAACCCTGCTCTATAATTCACCCCTCCACTTT. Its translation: CASSAPRTLLYNSPLHF.

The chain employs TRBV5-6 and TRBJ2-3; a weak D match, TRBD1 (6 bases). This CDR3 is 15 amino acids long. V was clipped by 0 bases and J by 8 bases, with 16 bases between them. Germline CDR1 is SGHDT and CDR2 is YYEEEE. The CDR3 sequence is CASSLARTQQGTQYF. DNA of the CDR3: TGTGCCAGCAGCTTGGCCAGGACACAACAGGGTACGCAGTATTTT.

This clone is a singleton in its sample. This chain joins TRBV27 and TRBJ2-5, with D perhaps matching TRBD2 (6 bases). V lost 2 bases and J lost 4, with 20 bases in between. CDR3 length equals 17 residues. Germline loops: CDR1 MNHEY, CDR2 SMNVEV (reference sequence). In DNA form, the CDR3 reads TGTGCCAGCAGTTTACGAGGGCGGCGGCAGGGACTAGAGACCCAGTACTTC. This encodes CASSLRGRRQGLETQYF.

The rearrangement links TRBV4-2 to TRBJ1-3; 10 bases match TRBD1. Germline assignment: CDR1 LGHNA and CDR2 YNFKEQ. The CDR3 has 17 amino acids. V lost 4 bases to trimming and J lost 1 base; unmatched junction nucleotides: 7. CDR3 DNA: TGTGCCAGCAGCCGCACCGGGACAGGGGAGTCTGGAAACACCATATATTTT. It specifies CASSRTGTGESGNTIYF.

In nucleotides, the CDR3 is TGTGCCAGCAGCTTTACAGGGAACACTGAAGCTTTCTTT. Translation: CASSFTGNTEAFF. The gene calls are TRBV11-2 and TRBJ1-1; the D gene is possibly TRBD1 (5 bases). The V end lost 3 bases, the J end lost 1 base, and 6 bases lay between the germline ends. From germline, CDR1 is SGHAT and CDR2 FQNNGV. CDR3 length equals 13 residues.

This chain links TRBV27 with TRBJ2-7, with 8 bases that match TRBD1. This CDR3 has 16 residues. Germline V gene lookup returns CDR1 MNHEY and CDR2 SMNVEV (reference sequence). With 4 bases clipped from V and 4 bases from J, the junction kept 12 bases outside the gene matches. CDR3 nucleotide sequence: TGTGCCAGCAGTTCCAACTGGAGGACAGGGAATTACGAGCAGTACTTC. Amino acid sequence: CASSSNWRTGNYEQYF.

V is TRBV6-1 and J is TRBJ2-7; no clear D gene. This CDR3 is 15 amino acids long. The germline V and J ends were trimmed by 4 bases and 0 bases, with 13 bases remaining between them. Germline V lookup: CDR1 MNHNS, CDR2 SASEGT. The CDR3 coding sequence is TGTGCCAGCAGTGGTGACGACATCAGCTCCTACGAGCAGTACTTC. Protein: CASSGDDISSYEQYF.

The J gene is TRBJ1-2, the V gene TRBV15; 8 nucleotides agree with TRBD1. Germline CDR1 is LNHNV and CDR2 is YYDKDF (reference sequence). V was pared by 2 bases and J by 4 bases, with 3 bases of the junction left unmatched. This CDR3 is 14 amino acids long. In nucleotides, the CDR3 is TGTGCCACCAGCAGAACTACAGGGGGCTATGGCTACACCTTC. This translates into CATSRTTGGYGYTF.

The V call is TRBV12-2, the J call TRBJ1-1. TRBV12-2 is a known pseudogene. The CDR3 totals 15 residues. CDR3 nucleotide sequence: TGTGCAAGTCGCTTAGTAGTCGGTCAAACCACTGAAGCTTTCTTT. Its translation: CASRLVVGQTTEAFF.

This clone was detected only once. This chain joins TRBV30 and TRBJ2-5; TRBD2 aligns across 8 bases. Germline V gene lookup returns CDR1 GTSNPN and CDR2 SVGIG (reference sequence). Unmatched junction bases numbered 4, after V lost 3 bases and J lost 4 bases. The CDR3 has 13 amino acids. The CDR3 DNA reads TGTGCCTGGAGCCGGGGGGGCCGAGAGACCCAGTACTTC. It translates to CAWSRGGRETQYF.

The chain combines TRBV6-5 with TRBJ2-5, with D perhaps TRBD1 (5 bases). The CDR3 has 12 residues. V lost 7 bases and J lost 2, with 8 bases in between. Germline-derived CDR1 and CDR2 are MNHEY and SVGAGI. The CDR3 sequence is CASKQGQETQYF. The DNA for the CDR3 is TGTGCCAGCAAGCAGGGACAAGAGACCCAGTACTTC.

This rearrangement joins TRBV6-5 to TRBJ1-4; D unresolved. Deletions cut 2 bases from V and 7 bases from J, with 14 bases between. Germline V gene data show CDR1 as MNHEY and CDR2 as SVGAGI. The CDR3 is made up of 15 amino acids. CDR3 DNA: TGTGCCAGCAGTTACAATTCCGCGGCTTCTGAAAAACTGTTTTTT. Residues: CASSYNSAASEKLFF.

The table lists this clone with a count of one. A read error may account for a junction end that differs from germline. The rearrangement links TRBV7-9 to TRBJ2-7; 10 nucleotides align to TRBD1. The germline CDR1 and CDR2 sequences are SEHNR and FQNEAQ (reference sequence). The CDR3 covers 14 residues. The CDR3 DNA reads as TGTTCCAGCAGCCCAGGGACAGGGGTCAACGAGCAGTACTTC. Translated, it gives CSSSPGTGVNEQYF.

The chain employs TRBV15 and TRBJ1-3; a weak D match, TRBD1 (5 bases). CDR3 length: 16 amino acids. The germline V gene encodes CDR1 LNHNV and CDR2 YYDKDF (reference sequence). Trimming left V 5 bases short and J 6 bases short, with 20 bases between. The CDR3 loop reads CATSLRGREGENTIYF. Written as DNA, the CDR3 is TGTGCCACCAGCTTAAGGGGCAGGGAAGGTGAAAACACCATATATTTT.

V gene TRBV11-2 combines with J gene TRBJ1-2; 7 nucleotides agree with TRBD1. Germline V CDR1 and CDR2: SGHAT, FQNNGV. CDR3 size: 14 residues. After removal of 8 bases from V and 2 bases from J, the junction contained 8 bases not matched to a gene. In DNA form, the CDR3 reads TGTGCCAGCTCCGTCAGAGGGGGCAACTATGGCTACACCTTC. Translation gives CASSVRGGNYGYTF.

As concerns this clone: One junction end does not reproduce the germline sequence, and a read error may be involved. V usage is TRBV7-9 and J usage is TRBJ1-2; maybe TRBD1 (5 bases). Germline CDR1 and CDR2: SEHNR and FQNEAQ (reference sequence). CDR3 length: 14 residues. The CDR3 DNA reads TGTTCCAGCAGCTTAGCGTTAAGGGGCGATGGCTACACCTTC. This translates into CSSSLALRGDGYTF.

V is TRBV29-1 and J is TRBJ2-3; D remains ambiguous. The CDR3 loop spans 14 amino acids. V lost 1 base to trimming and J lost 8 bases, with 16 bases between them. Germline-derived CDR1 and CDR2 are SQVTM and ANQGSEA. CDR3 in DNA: TGCAGCGTTGAAGTTAGTACTCCTCCCGGTACGCAGTATTTT. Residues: CSVEVSTPPGTQYF.

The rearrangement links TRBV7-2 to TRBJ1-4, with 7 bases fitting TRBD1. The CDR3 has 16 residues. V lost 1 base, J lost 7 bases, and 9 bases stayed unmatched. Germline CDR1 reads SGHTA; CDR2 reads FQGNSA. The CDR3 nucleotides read TGTGCCAGCAGCTTAGGGGGCTGGACAGGTAGTGAAAAACTGTTTTTT. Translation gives CASSLGGWTGSEKLFF.

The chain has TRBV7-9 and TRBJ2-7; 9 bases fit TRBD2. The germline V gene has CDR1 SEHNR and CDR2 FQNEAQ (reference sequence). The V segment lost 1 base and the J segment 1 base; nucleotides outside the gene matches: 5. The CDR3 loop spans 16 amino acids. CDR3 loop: CASSLVGSGGSYEQYF. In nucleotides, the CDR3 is TGTGCCAGCAGCTTAGTTGGTAGCGGGGGATCCTACGAGCAGTACTTC.

CDR3 coding DNA: TGTGCCAGCAGTCGGTCCTCTACGGGTTCACCCCTCCACTTT. Its translation is CASSRSSTGSPLHF. The chain uses TRBV25-1 and TRBJ1-6; D ambiguous. This CDR3 has 14 residues. Per the germline V gene, CDR1 is MGHDK and CDR2 is SYGVNS. Trimming shortened V by 5 bases and J by 9 bases, and 14 bases separated the two germline ends.

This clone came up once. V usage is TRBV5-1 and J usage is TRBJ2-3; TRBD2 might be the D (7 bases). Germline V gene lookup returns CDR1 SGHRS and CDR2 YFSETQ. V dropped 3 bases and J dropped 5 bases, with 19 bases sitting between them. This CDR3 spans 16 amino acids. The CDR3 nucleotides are TGCGCCAGCAGCTGGGGGGCGGGGGCGAACGGAGATACGCAGTATTTT. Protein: CASSWGAGANGDTQYF.

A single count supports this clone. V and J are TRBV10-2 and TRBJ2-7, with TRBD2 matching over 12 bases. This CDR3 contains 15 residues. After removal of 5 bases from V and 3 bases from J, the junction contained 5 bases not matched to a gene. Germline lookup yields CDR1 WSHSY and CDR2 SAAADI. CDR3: CASSPRLAGVYEQYF. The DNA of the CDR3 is TGCGCCAGCAGTCCCCGACTAGCGGGGGTCTACGAGCAGTACTTC.

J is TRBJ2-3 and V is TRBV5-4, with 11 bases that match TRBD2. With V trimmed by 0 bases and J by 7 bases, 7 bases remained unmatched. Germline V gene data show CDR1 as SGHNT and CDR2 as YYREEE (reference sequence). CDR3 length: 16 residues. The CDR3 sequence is CASSLGGTSGPYTQYF. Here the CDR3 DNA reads TGTGCCAGCAGCTTGGGGGGGACTAGCGGTCCTTATACGCAGTATTTT.

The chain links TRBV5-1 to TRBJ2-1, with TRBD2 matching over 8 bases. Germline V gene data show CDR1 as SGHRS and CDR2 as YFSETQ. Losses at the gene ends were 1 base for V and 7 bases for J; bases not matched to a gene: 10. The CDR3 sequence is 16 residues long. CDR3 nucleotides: TGCGCCAGCAGCTTGCCCGGACCGGGACTAGTTAATGAGCAGTTCTTC. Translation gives CASSLPGPGLVNEQFF.

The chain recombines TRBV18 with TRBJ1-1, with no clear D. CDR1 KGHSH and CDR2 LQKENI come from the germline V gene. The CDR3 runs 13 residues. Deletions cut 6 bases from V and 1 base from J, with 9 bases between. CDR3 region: CASSYARNTEAFF. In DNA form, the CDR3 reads TGTGCCAGCTCCTACGCCCGGAACACTGAAGCTTTCTTT.

The CDR3 nucleotides read TGTGCCAGCAGCTTAACTCTAGCGGGGGCCGGGACCCAGTACTTC. Translating gives CASSLTLAGAGTQYF. The chain couples TRBV11-2 to TRBJ2-5, with 10 bases fitting TRBD2. Losses at the gene ends were 2 bases for V and 7 bases for J; bases not matched to a gene: 7. The CDR3 runs to 15 residues. Germline CDR1 is SGHAT and CDR2 is FQNNGV.

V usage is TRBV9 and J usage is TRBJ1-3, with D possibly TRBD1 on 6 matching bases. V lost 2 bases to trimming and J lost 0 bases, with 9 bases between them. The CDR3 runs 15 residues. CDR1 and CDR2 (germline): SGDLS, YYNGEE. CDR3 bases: TGTGCCAGCAGCGTGACAGGTGTCTCTGGAAACACCATATATTTT. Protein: CASSVTGVSGNTIYF.